The 5 T cell receptor beta chains in this list originate from one sample, sequenced in a study of blood T cells in healthy people across ages. Primers used in a second PCR of roughly 6 to 11 cycles were a sample-barcoded 5' primer and a J-beta primer mix. MiXCR was run by TCRdb on the 5' RACE reads, yielding one entry per CDR3 protein. The sample carries about 560,000 distinct CDR3 sequences, about 26% recorded once. Separately, the same data were catalogued under a study of T cells of mothers and their children.

The sequenced sample was blood. The receptors stem from a boy between 2 and 10 years old in good health.

The chain carries TRBV6-6 and TRBJ2-5; TRBD2 matches 7 bases. J was trimmed by 5 bases and V by 3 bases; bases with no gene match: 6. Germline CDR1 reads MNHNY; CDR2 reads SVGAGI (reference sequence). The length of the CDR3 is 14 residues. CDR3 protein: CASSYGREAETQYF. CDR3 nucleotide sequence: TGTGCCAGCAGTTATGGTCGGGAGGCGGAGACCCAGTACTTC.

The chain links TRBV7-9 to TRBJ2-1; no firm D call. TRBJ2-7 explains the end of the DNA better; the J call may be wrong. CDR3 length: 11 residues. Germline CDR1 and CDR2: SEHNR and FQNEAQ (reference sequence). CDR3 residues: CASSQTLEQYF. Written as DNA, the CDR3 is TGTGCCAGCAGCCAGACTCTCGAGCAGTACTTC.

This clonotype was counted once. J is TRBJ2-1 and V is TRBV12-3 or TRBV12-4; D not certain. The CDR3 loop spans 12 amino acids. The ends were cut back, 5 bases at V and 7 bases at J, with 9 bases in the middle. In DNA form, the CDR3 reads TGTGCCAGCAGTGAAGGGCTTAATGAGCAGTTCTTC. The encoded protein is CASSEGLNEQFF.

This clonotype has just a few counts. V gene TRBV5-4 combines with J gene TRBJ2-5; D possibly corresponds to TRBD1 (5 bases). The J call is in doubt because the DNA end fits TRBJ2-1 better. There are 12 residues in the CDR3. Germline V gene lookup returns CDR1 SGHNT and CDR2 YYREEE (reference sequence). The CDR3 region is CASSHYRNEQFF. CDR3 nucleotide sequence: TGTGCCAGCAGCCATTACAGGAATGAGCAGTTCTTC.

The chain couples TRBV29-1 to TRBJ2-5; 10 nucleotides match TRBD2. The tail of the sequence fits TRBJ2-1 better, so the J call may be wrong. The germline V gene encodes CDR1 SQVTM and CDR2 ANQGSEA. This CDR3 has 14 residues. DNA of the CDR3: TGCAGCACTGAGGGGCTAGCGGGAGCGGGTGAGCAGTTCTTC. Translation: CSTEGLAGAGEQFF.